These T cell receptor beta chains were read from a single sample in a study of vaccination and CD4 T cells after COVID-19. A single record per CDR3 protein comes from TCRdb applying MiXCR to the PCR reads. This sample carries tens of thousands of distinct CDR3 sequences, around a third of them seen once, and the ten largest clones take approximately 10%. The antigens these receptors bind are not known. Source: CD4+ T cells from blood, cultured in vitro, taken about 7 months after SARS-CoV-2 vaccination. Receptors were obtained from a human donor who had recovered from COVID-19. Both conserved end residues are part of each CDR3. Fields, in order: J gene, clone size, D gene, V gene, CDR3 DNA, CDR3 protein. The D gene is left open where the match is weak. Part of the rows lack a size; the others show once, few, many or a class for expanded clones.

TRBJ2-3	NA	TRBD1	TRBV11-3	TGTGCCAGCAGGGCGACGGGACAGGTGACAGATACGCAGTATTTT	CASRATGQVTDTQYF
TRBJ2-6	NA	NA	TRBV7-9	TGTGCCAGCAGCTTGAGCGTGGGTGGGGCCAACGTCCTGACTTTC	CASSLSVGGANVLTF
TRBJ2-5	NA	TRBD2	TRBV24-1	TGTGCCACCAGTGGGGCGGGAGGGTACCAAGAGACCCAGTACTTC	CATSGAGGYQETQYF
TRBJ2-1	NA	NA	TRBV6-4	TGTGCCAGCAGGGGGCCAAGGGGGTTCTTC	CASRGPRGFF
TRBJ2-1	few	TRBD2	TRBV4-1	TGCGCCAGCAGCCAAGATTATCTAGCGGGGGTCTACAATGAGCAGTTCTTC	CASSQDYLAGVYNEQFF
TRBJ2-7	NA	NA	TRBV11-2	TGTGCCAGCAGCTTAGCGGGGTTCTCCTACGAGCAGTACTTC	CASSLAGFSYEQYF
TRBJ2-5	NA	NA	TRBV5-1	TGCGCCAGCGGCCGTGGACAGTTACAAGAGACCCAGTACTTC	CASGRGQLQETQYF
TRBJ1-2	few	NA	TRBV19	TGTGCCAGTAGTATAACATGGCAGCAGCTCTATGGCTACACCTTC	CASSITWQQLYGYTF
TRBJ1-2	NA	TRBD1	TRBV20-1	TGCAGTGCTACGACACAGGGGGCAGTTGGCTACACCTTC	CSATTQGAVGYTF
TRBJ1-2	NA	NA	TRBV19	TGTGCCAGTAGCTCGGCGGGGGGGCGCGTTGGCTACACCTTC	CASSSAGGRVGYTF
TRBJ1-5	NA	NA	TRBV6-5	TGTGCCAGCAGTTATATGCGAGATCAGCCCCAGCATTTT	CASSYMRDQPQHF
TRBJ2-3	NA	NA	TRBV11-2	TGTGCCAGCAGCGAAATTAGCACAGATACGCAGTATTTT	CASSEISTDTQYF
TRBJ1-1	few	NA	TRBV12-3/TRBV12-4	TGTGCCAGCAAGATACAGATGAACACTGAAGCTTTCTTT	CASKIQMNTEAFF
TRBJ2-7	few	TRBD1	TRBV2	TGTGCCAGCGGGGGACAGGGACCGTACTTC	CASGGQGPYF
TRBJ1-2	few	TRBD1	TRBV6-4	TGTGCCAGCAGGGAATGGGACAGGGCCTCGCACTATGGCTACACCTTC	CASREWDRASHYGYTF
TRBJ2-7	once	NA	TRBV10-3	TGTGCCATCAGTGAGTCGTCAGGGTTTAGTGCCTACGAGCAGTACTTC	CAISESSGFSAYEQYF
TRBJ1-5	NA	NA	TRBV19	TGTGCCAGTAGTAAAGGGCGAGATCAGCCCCAGCATTTT	CASSKGRDQPQHF
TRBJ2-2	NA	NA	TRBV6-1	TGTGCCAGCAGACTCGGAACGTCCACCGGGGAGCTGTTTTTT	CASRLGTSTGELFF
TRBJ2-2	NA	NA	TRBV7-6	TGTGCTAGCAGCCCCCTACGGGGAGAAACCGGGGAGCTGTTTTTT	CASSPLRGETGELFF
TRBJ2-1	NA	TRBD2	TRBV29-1	TGCAGCGTTGGGGCGGGAGGGTACAATGAGCAGTTCTTC	CSVGAGGYNEQFF
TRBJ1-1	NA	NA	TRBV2	TGTGCCAGCAGGGAGGCCGGAGAAGCTTTCTTT	CASREAGEAFF
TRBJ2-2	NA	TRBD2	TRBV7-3	TGTGCCAGCAGCGTAGCGGGAGCGAACACCGGGGAGCTGTTTTTT	CASSVAGANTGELFF
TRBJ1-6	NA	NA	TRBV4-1	TGCGCCAGCAGCCCTTACCGGGACTTTAATTCACCCCTCCACTTT	CASSPYRDFNSPLHF
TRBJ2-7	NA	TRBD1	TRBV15	TGTGCCACCAGCAGAGATCTAGGGGGCAGGTCGCGGGAGCAGTACTTC	CATSRDLGGRSREQYF
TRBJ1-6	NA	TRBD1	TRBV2	TGTGCCAGCAGTCCACAGGGGGCCTGGAATTCACCCCTCCACTTT	CASSPQGAWNSPLHF
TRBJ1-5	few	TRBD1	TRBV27	TGTGCCAGCAGTTCCGGGACAGGGAATCAGCCCCAGCATTTT	CASSSGTGNQPQHF
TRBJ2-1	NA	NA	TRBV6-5	TGTGCCAGCAGTTACGGCACTAGCCGACACTACAATGAGCAGTTCTTC	CASSYGTSRHYNEQFF
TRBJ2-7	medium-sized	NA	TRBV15	TGTGCCACCAGCAGGGGACGGGGCGAGCAGTACTTC	CATSRGRGEQYF
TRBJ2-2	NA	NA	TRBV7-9	TGTGCCAGCAGCGGGCGATGGGACATGACATACGGGGAGCTGTTTTTT	CASSGRWDMTYGELFF
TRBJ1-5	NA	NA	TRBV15	TGTGCCACCAGCAGAGATCGTAGTCAGCCCCAGCATTTT	CATSRDRSQPQHF